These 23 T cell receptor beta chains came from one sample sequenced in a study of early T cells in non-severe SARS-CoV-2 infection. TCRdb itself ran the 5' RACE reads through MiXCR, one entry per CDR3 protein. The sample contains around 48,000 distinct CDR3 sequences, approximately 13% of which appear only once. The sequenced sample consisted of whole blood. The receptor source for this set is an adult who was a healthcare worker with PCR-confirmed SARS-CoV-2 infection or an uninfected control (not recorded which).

For the CDR3, the DNA is TGCAGTGCGACGGATACAGATACGCAGTATTTT. Translating gives CSATDTDTQYF. This rearrangement joins TRBV20-1 to TRBJ2-3, with D uncertain. Between the trimmed V and J ends, which lost 6 bases and 3 bases, there was a span of 7 bases. This CDR3 is built from 11 residues. The V gene's germline CDR1 is DFQATT and CDR2 SNEGSKA (reference sequence).

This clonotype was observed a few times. This CDR3 is CASRVKPGDTEAFF. CDR3 bases: TGCGCCAGCAGAGTGAAACCGGGGGACACTGAAGCTTTCTTT. The rearrangement joins TRBV5-1 to TRBJ1-1, with D perhaps TRBD1 (5 bases). Germline V lookup: CDR1 SGHRS, CDR2 YFSETQ. The CDR3 spans 14 residues. Trimming stripped 5 bases from V and 3 bases from J, with 14 bases between.

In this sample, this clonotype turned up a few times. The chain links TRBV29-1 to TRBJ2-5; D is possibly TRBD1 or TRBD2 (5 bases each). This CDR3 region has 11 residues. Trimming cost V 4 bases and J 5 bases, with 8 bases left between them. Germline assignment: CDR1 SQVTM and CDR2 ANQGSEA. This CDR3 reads CSVGDPETQYF. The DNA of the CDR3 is TGCAGCGTTGGGGACCCCGAGACCCAGTACTTC. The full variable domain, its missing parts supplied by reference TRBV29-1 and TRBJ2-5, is SAVISQKPSRDICQRGTSLTIQCQVDSQVTMMFWYRQQPGQSLTLIATANQGSEATYESGFVIDKFPISRPNLTFSTLTVSNMSPEDSSIYLCSVGDPETQYFGPGTRLLVL.

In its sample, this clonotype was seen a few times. Here the CDR3 reads CASSRRNTEAFF. The CDR3 DNA follows: TGTGCCAGCAGCCGTAGGAACACTGAAGCTTTCTTT. The chain recombines TRBV7-2 with TRBJ1-1, with unresolved D. Trimming cost V 5 bases and J 1 base, with 5 bases left between them. Germline values: CDR1 SGHTA, CDR2 FQGNSA. This CDR3 has 12 amino acids.

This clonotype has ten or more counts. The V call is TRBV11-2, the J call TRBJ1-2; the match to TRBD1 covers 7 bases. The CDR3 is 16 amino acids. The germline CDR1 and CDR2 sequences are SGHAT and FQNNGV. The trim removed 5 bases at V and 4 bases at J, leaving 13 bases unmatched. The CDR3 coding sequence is TGTGCCAGCAGCCCAGGACAGGCGGGCCTTCTCTATGGCTACACCTTC. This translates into CASSPGQAGLLYGYTF.

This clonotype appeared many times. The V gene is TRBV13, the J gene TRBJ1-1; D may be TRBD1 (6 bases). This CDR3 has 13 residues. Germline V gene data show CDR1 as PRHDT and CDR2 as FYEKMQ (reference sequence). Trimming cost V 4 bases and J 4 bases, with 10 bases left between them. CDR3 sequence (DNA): TGTGCCAGCAGCTCGAGAGGGGGCACTGAAGCTTTCTTT. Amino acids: CASSSRGGTEAFF.

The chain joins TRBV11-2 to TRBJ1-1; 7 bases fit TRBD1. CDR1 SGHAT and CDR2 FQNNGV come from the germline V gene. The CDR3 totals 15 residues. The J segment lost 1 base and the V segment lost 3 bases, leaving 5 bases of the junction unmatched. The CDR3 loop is CASSFEYRGNTEAFF. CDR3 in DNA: TGTGCCAGCAGCTTCGAATACAGGGGGAACACTGAAGCTTTCTTT.

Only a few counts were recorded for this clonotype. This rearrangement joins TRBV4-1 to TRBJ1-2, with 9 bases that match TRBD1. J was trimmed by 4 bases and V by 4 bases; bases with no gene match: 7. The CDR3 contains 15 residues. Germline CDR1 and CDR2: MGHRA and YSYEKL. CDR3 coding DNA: TGCGCCAGCAGCCCCCAGACAGGGGGGTTCTATGGCTACACCTTC. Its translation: CASSPQTGGFYGYTF.

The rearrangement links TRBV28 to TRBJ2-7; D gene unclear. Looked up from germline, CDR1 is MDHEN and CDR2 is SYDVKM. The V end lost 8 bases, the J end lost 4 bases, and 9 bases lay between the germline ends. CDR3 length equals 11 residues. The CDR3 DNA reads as TGTGCCAGCGGGGAACGTTACGAGCAGTACTTC. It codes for CASGERYEQYF.

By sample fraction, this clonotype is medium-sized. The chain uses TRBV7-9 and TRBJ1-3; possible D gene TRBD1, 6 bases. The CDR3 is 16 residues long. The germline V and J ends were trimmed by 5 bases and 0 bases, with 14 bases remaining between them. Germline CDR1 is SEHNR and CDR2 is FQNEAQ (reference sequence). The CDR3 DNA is TGTGCCAGCAGCCCACGGGACACGAGCTCTGGAAACACCATATATTTT. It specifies CASSPRDTSSGNTIYF.

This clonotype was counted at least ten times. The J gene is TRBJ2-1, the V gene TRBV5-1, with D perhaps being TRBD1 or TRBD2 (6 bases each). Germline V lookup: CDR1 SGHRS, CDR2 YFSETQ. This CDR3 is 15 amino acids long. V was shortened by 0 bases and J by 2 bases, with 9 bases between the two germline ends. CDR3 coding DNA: TGCGCCAGCAGCTTGGAGGGGGGAACCTACAATGAGCAGTTCTTC. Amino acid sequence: CASSLEGGTYNEQFF. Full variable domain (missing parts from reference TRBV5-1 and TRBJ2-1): KAGVTQTPRYLIKTRGQQVTLSCSPISGHRSVSWYQQTPGQGLQFLFEYFSETQRNKGNFPGRFSGRQFSNSRSEMNVSTLELGDSALYLCASSLEGGTYNEQFFGPGTRLTVL.

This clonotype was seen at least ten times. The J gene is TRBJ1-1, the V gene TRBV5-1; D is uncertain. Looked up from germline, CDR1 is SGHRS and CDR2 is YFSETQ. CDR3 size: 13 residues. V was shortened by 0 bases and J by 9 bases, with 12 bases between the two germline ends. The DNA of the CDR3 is TGCGCCAGCAGCTTGGCGCCAGTGGAGAAAGCTTTCTTT. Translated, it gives CASSLAPVEKAFF.

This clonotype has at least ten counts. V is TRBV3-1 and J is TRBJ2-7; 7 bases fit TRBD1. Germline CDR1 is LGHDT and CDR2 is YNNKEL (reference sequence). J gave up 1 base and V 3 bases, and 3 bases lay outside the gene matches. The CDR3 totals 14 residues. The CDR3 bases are TGTGCCAGCAGCCACGCGGACAGGTCCTACGAGCAGTACTTC. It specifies CASSHADRSYEQYF.

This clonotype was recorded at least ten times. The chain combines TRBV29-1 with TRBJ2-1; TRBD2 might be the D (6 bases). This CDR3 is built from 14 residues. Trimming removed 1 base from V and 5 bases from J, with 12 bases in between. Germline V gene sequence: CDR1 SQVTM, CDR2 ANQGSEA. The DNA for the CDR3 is TGCAGCGTTGAAGCCCGGACTAAGGACAATGAGCAGTTCTTC. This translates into CSVEARTKDNEQFF.

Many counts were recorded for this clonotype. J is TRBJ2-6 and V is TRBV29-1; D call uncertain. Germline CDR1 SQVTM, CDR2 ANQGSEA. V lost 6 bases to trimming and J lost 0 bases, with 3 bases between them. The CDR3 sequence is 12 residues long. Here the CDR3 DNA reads TGCAGCGTCGACTCTGGGGCCAACGTCCTGACTTTC. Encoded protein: CSVDSGANVLTF.

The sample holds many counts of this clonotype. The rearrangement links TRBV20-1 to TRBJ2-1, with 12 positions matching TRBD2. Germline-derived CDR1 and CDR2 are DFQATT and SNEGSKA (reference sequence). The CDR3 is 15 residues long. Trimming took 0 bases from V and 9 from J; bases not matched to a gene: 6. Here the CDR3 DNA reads TGCAGTGCTAGAGACCCTAGCGGGGGGGGCGGTGAGCAGTTCTTC. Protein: CSARDPSGGGGEQFF.

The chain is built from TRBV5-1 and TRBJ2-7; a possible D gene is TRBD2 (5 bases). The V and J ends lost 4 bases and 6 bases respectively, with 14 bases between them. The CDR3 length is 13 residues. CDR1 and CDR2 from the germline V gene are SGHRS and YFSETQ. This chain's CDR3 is CASSILQRGEQYF. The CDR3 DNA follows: TGCGCCAGCAGCATCCTACAACGGGGCGAGCAGTACTTC.

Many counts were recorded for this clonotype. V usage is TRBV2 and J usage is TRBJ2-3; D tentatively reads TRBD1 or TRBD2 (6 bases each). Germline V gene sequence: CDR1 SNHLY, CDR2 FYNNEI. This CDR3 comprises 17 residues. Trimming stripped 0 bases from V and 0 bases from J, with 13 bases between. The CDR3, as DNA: TGTGCCAGCAGTGAAGCGCGAGGGGGGACTAGCACAGATACGCAGTATTTT. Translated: CASSEARGGTSTDTQYF.

The CDR3 sequence: CASSLTGRGSYNEQFF. The CDR3 DNA follows: TGTGCCAGCAGCTTAACGGGTAGGGGGTCCTACAATGAGCAGTTCTTC. The V and J genes are TRBV7-3 and TRBJ2-1; tentative D call: TRBD1 (6 bases). Trimming took 0 bases from V and 1 from J, leaving 10 bases between them. CDR1 SGHTA and CDR2 FQGTGA come from the germline V gene. The CDR3 contains 16 residues.

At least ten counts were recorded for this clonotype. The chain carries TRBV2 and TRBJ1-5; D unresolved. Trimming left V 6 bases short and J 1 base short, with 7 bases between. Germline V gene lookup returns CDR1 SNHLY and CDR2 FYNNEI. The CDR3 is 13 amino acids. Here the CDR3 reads CASSADSNQPQHF. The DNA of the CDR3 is TGTGCCAGCAGCGCGGACAGCAATCAGCCCCAGCATTTT. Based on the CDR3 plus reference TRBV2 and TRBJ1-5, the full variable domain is EPEVTQTPSHQVTQMGQEVILRCVPISNHLYFYWYRQILGQKVEFLVSFYNNEISEKSEIFDDQFSVERPDGSNFTLKIRSTKLEDSAMYFCASSADSNQPQHFGDGTRLSIL.

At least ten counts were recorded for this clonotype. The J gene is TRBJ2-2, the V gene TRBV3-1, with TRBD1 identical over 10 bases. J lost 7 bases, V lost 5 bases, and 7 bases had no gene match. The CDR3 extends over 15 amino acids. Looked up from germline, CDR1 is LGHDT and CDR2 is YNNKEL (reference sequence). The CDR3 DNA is TGTGCCAGCAGCGAGGGACAGGGGTGGGTCGGGGAGCTGTTTTTT. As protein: CASSEGQGWVGELFF.

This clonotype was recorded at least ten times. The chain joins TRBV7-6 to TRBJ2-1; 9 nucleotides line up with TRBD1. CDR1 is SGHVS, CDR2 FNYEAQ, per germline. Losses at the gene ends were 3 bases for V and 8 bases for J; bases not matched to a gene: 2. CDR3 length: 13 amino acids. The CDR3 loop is CASSLGQGYEQFF. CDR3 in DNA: TGTGCCAGCAGCTTGGGACAGGGTTATGAGCAGTTCTTC.

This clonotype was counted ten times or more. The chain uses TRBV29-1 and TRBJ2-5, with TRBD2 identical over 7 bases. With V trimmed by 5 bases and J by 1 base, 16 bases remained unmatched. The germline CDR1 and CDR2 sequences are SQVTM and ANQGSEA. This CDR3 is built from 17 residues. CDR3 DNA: TGCAGCGTTCCTGGCGGGGGAGGCTACGGGTTCCAAGAGACCCAGTACTTC. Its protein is CSVPGGGGYGFQETQYF.